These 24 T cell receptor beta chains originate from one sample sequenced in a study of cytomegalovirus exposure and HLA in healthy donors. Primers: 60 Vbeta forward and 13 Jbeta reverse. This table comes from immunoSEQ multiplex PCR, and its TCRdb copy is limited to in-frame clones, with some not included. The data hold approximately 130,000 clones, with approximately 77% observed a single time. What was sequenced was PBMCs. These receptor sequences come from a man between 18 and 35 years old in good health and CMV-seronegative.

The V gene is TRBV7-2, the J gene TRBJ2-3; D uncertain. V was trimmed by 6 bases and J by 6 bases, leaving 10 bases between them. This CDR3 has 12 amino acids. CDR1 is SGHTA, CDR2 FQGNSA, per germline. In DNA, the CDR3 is TGTGCCAGCAGGCCCAGCGTGGATACGCAGTATTTT. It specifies CASRPSVDTQYF. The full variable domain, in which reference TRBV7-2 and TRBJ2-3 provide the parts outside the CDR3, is GAGVSQSPSNKVTEKGKDVELRCDPISGHTALYWYRQSLGQGLEFLIYFQGNSAPDKSGLPSDRFSAERTGGSVSTLTIQRTQQEDSAVYLCASRPSVDTQYFGPGTRLTVL.

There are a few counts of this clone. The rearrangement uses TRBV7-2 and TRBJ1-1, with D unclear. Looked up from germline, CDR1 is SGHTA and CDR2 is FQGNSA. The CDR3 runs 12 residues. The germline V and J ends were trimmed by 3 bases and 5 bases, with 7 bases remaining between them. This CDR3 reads CASSFAGTEAFF. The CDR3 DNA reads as TGTGCCAGCAGCTTTGCAGGAACTGAAGCTTTCTTT.

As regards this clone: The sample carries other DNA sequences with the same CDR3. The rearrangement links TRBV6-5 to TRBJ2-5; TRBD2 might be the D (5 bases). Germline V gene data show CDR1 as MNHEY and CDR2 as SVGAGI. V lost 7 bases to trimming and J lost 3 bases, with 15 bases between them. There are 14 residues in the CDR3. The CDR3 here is CASKRTGYKETQYF. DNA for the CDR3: TGTGCCAGCAAAAGGACTGGTTATAAAGAGACCCAGTACTTC.

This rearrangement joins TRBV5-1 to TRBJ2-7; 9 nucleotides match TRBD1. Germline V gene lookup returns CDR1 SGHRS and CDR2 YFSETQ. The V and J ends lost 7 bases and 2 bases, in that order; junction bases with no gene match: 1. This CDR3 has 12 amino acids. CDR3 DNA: TGCGCCAGCGGACAGGGGCCCTACGAGCAGTACTTC. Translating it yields CASGQGPYEQYF.

The CDR3 sequence: CASSTDRDYGYTF. The CDR3 nucleotides are TGTGCCAGCTCAACCGACAGGGACTATGGCTACACCTTC. V and J are TRBV18 and TRBJ1-2, with 7 bases lining up with TRBD1. Germline V gene data show CDR1 as KGHSH and CDR2 as LQKENI. This CDR3 has 13 amino acids. V shed 5 bases and J 3 bases; nucleotides not matched to a gene: 3.

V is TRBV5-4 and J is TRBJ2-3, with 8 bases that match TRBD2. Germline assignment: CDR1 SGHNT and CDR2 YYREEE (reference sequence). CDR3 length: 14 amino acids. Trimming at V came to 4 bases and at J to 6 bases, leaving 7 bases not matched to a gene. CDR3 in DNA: TGTGCCAGCAGCCCGGGCGGGGGGCGGGATACGCAGTATTTT. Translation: CASSPGGGRDTQYF.

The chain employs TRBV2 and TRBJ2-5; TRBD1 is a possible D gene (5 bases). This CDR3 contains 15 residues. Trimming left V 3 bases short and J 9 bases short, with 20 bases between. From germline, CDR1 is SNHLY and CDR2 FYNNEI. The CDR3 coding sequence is TGTGCCAGCAGTGAGGGGCCAGAGGAGCCTTTGGCCCAGTACTTC. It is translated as CASSEGPEEPLAQYF.

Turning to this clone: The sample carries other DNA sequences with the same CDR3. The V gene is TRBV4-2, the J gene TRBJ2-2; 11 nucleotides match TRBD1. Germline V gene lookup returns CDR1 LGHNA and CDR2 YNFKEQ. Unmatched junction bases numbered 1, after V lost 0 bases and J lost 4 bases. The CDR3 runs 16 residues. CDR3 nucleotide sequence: TGTGCCAGCAGCCAAGAAGGGACAGGGGGCACCGGGGAGCTGTTTTTT. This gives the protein CASSQEGTGGTGELFF.

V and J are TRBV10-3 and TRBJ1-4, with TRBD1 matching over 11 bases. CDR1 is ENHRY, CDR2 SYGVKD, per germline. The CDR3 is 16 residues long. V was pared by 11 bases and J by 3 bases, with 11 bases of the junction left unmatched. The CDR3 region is CASKWGTGGSNEKLFF. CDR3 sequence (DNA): TGTGCCTCAAAATGGGGGACAGGGGGATCTAATGAAAAACTGTTTTTT.

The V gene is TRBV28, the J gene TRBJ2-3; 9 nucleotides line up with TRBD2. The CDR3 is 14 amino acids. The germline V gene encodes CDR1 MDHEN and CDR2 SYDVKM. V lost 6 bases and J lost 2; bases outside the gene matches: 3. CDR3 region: CASRAGGPTDTQYF. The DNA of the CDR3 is TGTGCCAGCAGAGCGGGGGGCCCCACAGATACGCAGTATTTT.

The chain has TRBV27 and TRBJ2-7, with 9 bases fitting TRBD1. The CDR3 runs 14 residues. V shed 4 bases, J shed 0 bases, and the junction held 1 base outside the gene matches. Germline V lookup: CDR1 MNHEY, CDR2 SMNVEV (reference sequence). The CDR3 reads CASSWTGDSYEQYF. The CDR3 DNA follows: TGTGCCAGCAGTTGGACAGGGGACTCCTACGAGCAGTACTTC.

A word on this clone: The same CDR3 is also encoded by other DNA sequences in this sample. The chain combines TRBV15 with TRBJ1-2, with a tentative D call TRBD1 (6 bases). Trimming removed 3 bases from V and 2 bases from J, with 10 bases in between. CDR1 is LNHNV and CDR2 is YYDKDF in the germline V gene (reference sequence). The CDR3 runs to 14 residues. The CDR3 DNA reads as TGTGCCACCAGCAGGTCGACAGGAAACTATGGCTACACCTTC. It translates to CATSRSTGNYGYTF.

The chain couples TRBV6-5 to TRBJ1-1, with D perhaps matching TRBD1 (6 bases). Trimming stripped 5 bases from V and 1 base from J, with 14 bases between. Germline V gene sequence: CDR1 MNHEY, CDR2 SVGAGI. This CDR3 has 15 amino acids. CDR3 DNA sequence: TGTGCCAGCAGTCAAACAGGGACCGGGAACACTGAAGCTTTCTTT. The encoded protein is CASSQTGTGNTEAFF.

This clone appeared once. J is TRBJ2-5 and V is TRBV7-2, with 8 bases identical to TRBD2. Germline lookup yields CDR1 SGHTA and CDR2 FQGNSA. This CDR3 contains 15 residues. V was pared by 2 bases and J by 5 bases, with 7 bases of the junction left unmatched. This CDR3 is CASSLTAGGVETQYF. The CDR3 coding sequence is TGTGCCAGCAGCTTAACTGCGGGGGGTGTGGAGACCCAGTACTTC. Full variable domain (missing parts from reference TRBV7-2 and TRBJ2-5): GAGVSQSPSNKVTEKGKDVELRCDPISGHTALYWYRQSLGQGLEFLIYFQGNSAPDKSGLPSDRFSAERTGGSVSTLTIQRTQQEDSAVYLCASSLTAGGVETQYFGPGTRLLVL.

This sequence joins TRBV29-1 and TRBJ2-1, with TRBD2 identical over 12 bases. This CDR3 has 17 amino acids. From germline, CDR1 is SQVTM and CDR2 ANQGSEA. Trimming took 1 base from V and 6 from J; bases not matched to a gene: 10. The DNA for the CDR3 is TGCAGCGTTGAAGTATCGGCTAGCGGGGGGGTAGCCAATGAGCAGTTCTTC. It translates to CSVEVSASGGVANEQFF.

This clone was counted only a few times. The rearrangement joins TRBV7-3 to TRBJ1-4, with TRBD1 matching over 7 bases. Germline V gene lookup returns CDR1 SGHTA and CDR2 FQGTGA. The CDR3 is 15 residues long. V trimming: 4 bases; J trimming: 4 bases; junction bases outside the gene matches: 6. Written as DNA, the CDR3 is TGTGCCAGCAGCTCCCGGGACAGTGGTAATGAAAAACTGTTTTTT. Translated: CASSSRDSGNEKLFF.

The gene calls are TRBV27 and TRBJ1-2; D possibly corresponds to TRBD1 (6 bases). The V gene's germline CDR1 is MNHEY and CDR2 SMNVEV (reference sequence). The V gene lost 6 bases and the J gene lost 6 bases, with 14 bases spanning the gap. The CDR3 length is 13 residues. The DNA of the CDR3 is TGTGCCAGCAGCCCGACAGGCTCTCATGGCTACACCTTC. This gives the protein CASSPTGSHGYTF.

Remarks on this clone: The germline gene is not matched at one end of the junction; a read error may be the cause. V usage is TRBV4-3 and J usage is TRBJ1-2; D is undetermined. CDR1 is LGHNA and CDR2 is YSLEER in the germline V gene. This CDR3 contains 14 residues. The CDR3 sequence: CASSQAAANCGYTF. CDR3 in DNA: TGCGCCAGCAGCCAAGCCGCGGCCAACTGTGGCTACACCTTC.

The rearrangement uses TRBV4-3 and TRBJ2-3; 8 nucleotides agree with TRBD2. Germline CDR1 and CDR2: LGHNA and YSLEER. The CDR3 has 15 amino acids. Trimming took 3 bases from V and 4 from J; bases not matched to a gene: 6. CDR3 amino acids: CASSHSTGGADTQYF. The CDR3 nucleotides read TGCGCCAGCAGCCATTCTACGGGGGGGGCAGATACGCAGTATTTT.

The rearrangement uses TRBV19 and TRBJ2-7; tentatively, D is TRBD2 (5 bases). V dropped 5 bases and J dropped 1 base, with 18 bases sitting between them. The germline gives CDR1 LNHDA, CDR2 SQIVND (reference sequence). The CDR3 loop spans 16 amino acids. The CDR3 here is CASSSPPGSSSYEQYF. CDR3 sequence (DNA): TGTGCCAGTAGTTCCCCCCCGGGGTCAAGTTCCTACGAGCAGTACTTC.

The CDR3, as DNA: TGTGCCAGCAGTCCTACAGGGGCCCGCTATGGCTACACCTTC. Translated, it gives CASSPTGARYGYTF. This chain joins TRBV27 and TRBJ1-2; 7 bases fit TRBD1. V lost 5 bases to trimming and J lost 4 bases; unmatched junction nucleotides: 7. The CDR3 contains 14 residues. The germline V gene encodes CDR1 MNHEY and CDR2 SMNVEV (reference sequence).

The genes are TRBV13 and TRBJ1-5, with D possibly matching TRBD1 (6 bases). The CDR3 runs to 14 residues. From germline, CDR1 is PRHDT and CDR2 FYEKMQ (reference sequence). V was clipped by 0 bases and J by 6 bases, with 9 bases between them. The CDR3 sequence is CASSLGGAGQPQHF. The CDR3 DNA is TGTGCCAGCAGCTTAGGGGGGGCTGGTCAGCCCCAGCATTTT.

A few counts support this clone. CDR3 nucleotides: TGCGCCAGCAGCTTTTCGGGACAGAGCTCCTACGAGCAGTACTTC. It specifies CASSFSGQSSYEQYF. The genes are TRBV5-1 and TRBJ2-5; 7 bases are a match to TRBD1. The J call may be faulty, since TRBJ2-7 better matches the DNA end. Germline values: CDR1 SGHRS, CDR2 YFSETQ. CDR3 size: 15 residues.

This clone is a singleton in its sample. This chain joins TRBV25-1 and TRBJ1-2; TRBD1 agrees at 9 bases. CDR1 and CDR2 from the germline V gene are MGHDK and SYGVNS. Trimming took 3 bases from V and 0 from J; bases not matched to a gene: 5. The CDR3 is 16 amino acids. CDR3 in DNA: TGTGCCAGCAGTGACCTCGGGACAGGGACTAACTATGGCTACACCTTC. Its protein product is CASSDLGTGTNYGYTF.